This T cell receptor beta chain was identified in a study of shared clonotypes between healthy human individuals. Profiling relied on immunoSEQ multiplex PCR, and the TCRdb table lists in-frame clones only, not all of them. Here the sample spans some 980,000 clones, around 80% being singletons. From germline, CDR1 is MNHNS and CDR2 SASEGT. The CDR3 has 12 amino acids. Trimming took off 7 bases at V and 4 bases at J, with 10 bases between the two ends. What was sequenced was memory CD4+ T cells sorted from blood. The sample's subset: CD45RA-negative fraction. The clonotype comes from a man aged 18 to 29 in good health. This chain links TRBV6-1 with TRBJ1-2; maybe TRBD1 (6 bases). Here the CDR3 DNA reads TGTGCCAGCACCACAGGGAGCTATGGCTACACCTTC. Protein: CASTTGSYGYTF.